The 16 T cell receptor beta chains in this list originate from one sample, sequenced in a study of T cell repertoires and leukemia-associated antigens. MiXCR, run by TCRdb on the 5' RACE reads, gives a single entry per CDR3 protein. The sample lists 9,000 to 15,000 distinct CDR3 sequences; about 41% were seen once. These receptors' antigens are unknown. Source material: CD3+ T cells sorted from blood and cultured. The receptors were gathered from a female donor in good health.

In its sample, this clonotype was seen a few times. The V call is TRBV7-8, the J call TRBJ1-2; perhaps TRBD1 as D (6 bases). CDR1 is SGHVS and CDR2 is FQNEAQ in the germline V gene. V was trimmed by 0 bases and J by 11 bases, leaving 16 bases between them. CDR3 length: 14 residues. This CDR3 reads CASSLAVEGGGYTF. For the CDR3, the DNA is TGTGCCAGCAGCTTAGCAGTGGAAGGGGGTGGTTACACCTTC.

The table lists this clonotype with many counts. This chain uses TRBV7-9 with TRBJ1-2, with D unclear. CDR1 SEHNR and CDR2 FQNEAQ come from the germline V gene (reference sequence). V was pared by 7 bases and J by 8 bases, with 17 bases between. This CDR3 contains 13 residues. CDR3 coding DNA: TGTGCCAGCAACCCCATCGGCGGCAGCGGCTACACCTTC. This sequence encodes CASNPIGGSGYTF.

Concerning this clonotype itself: A clone one base away is much larger, so this may be a read error. The rearrangement joins TRBV7-9 to TRBJ2-3, with 8 bases that match TRBD2. The J segment lost 4 bases and the V segment lost 1 base, leaving 10 bases of the junction unmatched. CDR3 length: 17 amino acids. Germline V gene data show CDR1 as SEHNR and CDR2 as FQNEAQ (reference sequence). The CDR3: CASSLVGSGTGADTQYF. In nucleotides, the CDR3 is TGTGCCAGCAGCTTAGTAGGTAGCGGGACTGGCGCAGATACGCAGTATTTT.

CDR3: CSASSLDRAQYF. Written as DNA, the CDR3 is TGCAGTGCCAGCAGCTTAGATAGGGCCCAGTACTTC. J is TRBJ2-5 and V is TRBV20-1; no clear D gene. CDR3 length: 12 residues. Germline values: CDR1 DFQATT, CDR2 SNEGSKA (reference sequence). V was trimmed by 6 bases and J by 9 bases, leaving 17 bases between them.

V is TRBV18 and J is TRBJ2-1, with 8 bases lining up with TRBD2. V shed 3 bases, J shed 16 bases, and the junction held 26 bases outside the gene matches. The germline CDR1 and CDR2 sequences are KGHSH and LQKENI. The CDR3 covers 18 residues. DNA for the CDR3: TGTGCCAGCTCACCCGGCCGCCGGCAGGGACTAGTAGGAGAAAGGGAATTCTTC. Its protein product is CASSPGRRQGLVGEREFF.

The chain couples TRBV5-4 to TRBJ2-7; TRBD1 might be the D (6 bases). V dropped 4 bases and J dropped 7 bases, with 21 bases sitting between them. The CDR3 has 15 residues. The V gene's germline CDR1 is SGHNT and CDR2 YYREEE (reference sequence). CDR3 protein: CASSRQAGYIGEQYF. CDR3 in DNA: TGTGCCAGCAGCCGACAGGCAGGATATATAGGGGAGCAGTACTTC.

With regard to this clonotype: The junction departs from the called germline gene at one end, perhaps through a read error. The J gene is TRBJ2-1, the V gene TRBV7-7, with TRBD2 matching 10 bases. Germline values: CDR1 SSHAT, CDR2 FNYEAQ (reference sequence). CDR3 length equals 16 residues. CDR3 loop: CASSLDSGGTYNEQFF. CDR3 DNA sequence: TGTGCTAGCAGCCTAGATAGCGGGGGGACCTACAATGAGCAGTTCTTC.

In regard to this clonotype: Likely a read error: the CDR3 ends without its conserved phenylalanine or tryptophan. J is TRBJ2-1 and V is TRBV5-6; 12 bases fit TRBD2. Losses at the gene ends were 0 bases for V and 2 bases for J; bases not matched to a gene: 0. The CDR3 covers 16 residues. From germline, CDR1 is SGHDT and CDR2 YYEEEE. Here the CDR3 reads CASSLGLAGAYNEQFL. CDR3 coding DNA: TGTGCCAGCAGCTTGGGACTAGCGGGAGCCTACAATGAGCAGTTCCTC.

V usage is TRBV6-5 and J usage is TRBJ2-3; 7 positions match TRBD1. The CDR3 is 14 amino acids. Germline CDR1 reads MNHEY; CDR2 reads SVGAGI. CDR3 DNA sequence: TGTACCGGCAGCGTTACAGGGGATAAAGATACGCAGTATTTT. It translates to CTGSVTGDKDTQYF.

By proportion, this clonotype is medium-sized. Mismatch with germline at one junction end may stem from a read error. The chain has TRBV7-2 and TRBJ2-7; D unclear. Germline CDR1 reads SGHTA; CDR2 reads FQGNSA. The CDR3 runs to 14 residues. CDR3 sequence reads: CASSLGRIAYEQYF. In nucleotides, the CDR3 is TGTGCCAGCAGTTTAGGACGGATCGCCTACGAGCAGTACTTC.

Only a few counts were recorded for this clonotype. The V gene is TRBV20-1, the J gene TRBJ1-3; maybe TRBD1 (6 bases). CDR1 and CDR2 (germline): DFQATT, SNEGSKA (reference sequence). This CDR3 has 14 amino acids. Trimming stripped 3 bases from V and 2 bases from J, with 11 bases between. The CDR3 nucleotides read TGCAGTGCTAGCAGTGAGGGGGCTGGAAACACCATATATTTT. Translating gives CSASSEGAGNTIYF.

This clonotype has ten or more counts. The CDR3 sequence is CASSSPGRTYNSPLHF. The CDR3 DNA reads TGTGCCAGCAGTTCACCGGGACGGACGTATAATTCACCCCTCCACTTT. The chain is built from TRBV27 and TRBJ1-6; a weak D match, TRBD1 (5 bases). This CDR3 spans 16 amino acids. Looked up from germline, CDR1 is MNHEY and CDR2 is SMNVEV (reference sequence). The V and J ends lost 4 bases and 4 bases respectively, with 14 bases between them.

This clonotype was observed a handful of times. The J gene is TRBJ1-2, the V gene TRBV7-9; 9 bases are shared with TRBD1. This CDR3 has 14 amino acids. Germline assignment: CDR1 SEHNR and CDR2 FQNEAQ (reference sequence). The V and J ends lost 5 bases and 2 bases, in that order; junction bases with no gene match: 3. The CDR3 region is CASSHGQGNYGYTF. In DNA, the CDR3 is TGTGCCAGCAGCCACGGACAGGGGAACTATGGCTACACCTTC.

The table lists this clonotype with many counts. The rearrangement joins TRBV5-1 to TRBJ2-7; 11 nucleotides agree with TRBD2. The CDR3 has 13 residues. CDR1 and CDR2 from the germline V gene are SGHRS and YFSETQ. Trimming took 9 bases from V and 5 from J; bases not matched to a gene: 7. The CDR3 DNA is TGCGCCAACTCTAGCGGGAGGAGGAACGAGCAGTACTTC. This sequence encodes CANSSGRRNEQYF. Full variable domain (rest looked up from reference TRBV5-1 and TRBJ2-7): KAGVTQTPRYLIKTRGQQVTLSCSPISGHRSVSWYQQTPGQGLQFLFEYFSETQRNKGNFPGRFSGRQFSNSRSEMNVSTLELGDSALYLCANSSGRRNEQYFGPGTRLTVT.

There are a few counts of this clonotype. The rearrangement joins TRBV29-1 to TRBJ1-1; no definite D call. Germline V gene sequence: CDR1 SQVTM, CDR2 ANQGSEA. V shed 6 bases and J shed 1 base, with 9 bases lying between them. The CDR3 covers 12 residues. The CDR3: CSVWSRNTEAFF. In nucleotides, the CDR3 is TGCAGCGTGTGGTCGAGGAACACTGAAGCTTTCTTT.

This clonotype came up a few times. The V and J genes are TRBV7-8 and TRBJ1-1; unclear D gene. The CDR3 consists of 17 residues. CDR1 is SGHVS, CDR2 FQNEAQ, per germline. The ends were cut back, 5 bases at V and 6 bases at J, with 25 bases in the middle. The CDR3 protein is CASSERPGYPRVAEAFF. The CDR3 DNA reads as TGTGCCAGCAGCGAACGACCCGGGTACCCACGAGTGGCTGAAGCTTTCTTT.